The 4 T cell receptor beta chains in this list originate from one sample, sequenced in a study of high-grade serous ovarian cancer treatment subgroups. Tumor samples were taken before definitive surgery or chemotherapy. Sequencing was performed with immunoSEQ multiplex PCR; in TCRdb, only in-frame clones are kept and a portion is missing. The profile shows over 4,500 clones, about 73% of them singletons. The sequenced sample consisted of tumor tissue. The receptors here all came from a human donor with high-grade serous ovarian cancer.

The rearrangement links TRBV7-9 to TRBJ2-1; D is undetermined. CDR1 and CDR2 from the germline V gene are SEHNR and FQNEAQ (reference sequence). The CDR3 loop spans 15 amino acids. V lost 6 bases to trimming and J lost 0 bases, with 12 bases between them. The CDR3 here is CASRPRWSSYNEQFF. The CDR3 DNA reads as TGTGCCAGCAGACCGAGGTGGAGCTCCTACAATGAGCAGTTCTTC.

The chain employs TRBV18 and TRBJ1-6, with D possibly TRBD1 on 5 matching bases. Germline assignment: CDR1 KGHSH and CDR2 LQKENI. V gave up 6 bases and J gave up 7 bases, with 13 bases separating them. The CDR3 loop spans 14 amino acids. The CDR3 sequence: CASSEMEGNSPLHF. The CDR3 DNA follows: TGTGCCAGCTCGGAAATGGAGGGGAATTCACCCCTCCACTTT.

CDR3 loop: CAWSVVAGLNYGYTF. The CDR3 region has the DNA TGTGCCTGGAGTGTAGTTGCAGGCTTAAACTATGGCTACACCTTC. V usage is TRBV30 and J usage is TRBJ1-2; D remains ambiguous. This CDR3 region has 15 residues. Germline assignment: CDR1 GTSNPN and CDR2 SVGIG (reference sequence). V was trimmed by 0 bases and J by 2 bases, leaving 13 bases between them.

This clone was counted a single time. An end of the junction does not agree with germline; a read error may underlie this. V usage is TRBV5-6 and J usage is TRBJ1-1; possible D gene TRBD1, 5 bases. This CDR3 is built from 14 residues. Germline CDR1 SGHDT, CDR2 YYEEEE. The chain's CDR3 is CASSLGQPNAEAFF. CDR3 nucleotide sequence: TGTGCCAGCAGCTTGGGACAGCCGAACGCTGAAGCTTTCTTT. Full variable domain (missing parts from reference TRBV5-6 and TRBJ1-1): DAGVTQSPTHLIKTRGQQVTLRCSPKSGHDTVSWYQQALGQGPQFIFQYYEEEERQRGNFPDRFSGHQFPNYSSELNVNALLLGDSALYLCASSLGQPNAEAFFGQGTRLTVV.